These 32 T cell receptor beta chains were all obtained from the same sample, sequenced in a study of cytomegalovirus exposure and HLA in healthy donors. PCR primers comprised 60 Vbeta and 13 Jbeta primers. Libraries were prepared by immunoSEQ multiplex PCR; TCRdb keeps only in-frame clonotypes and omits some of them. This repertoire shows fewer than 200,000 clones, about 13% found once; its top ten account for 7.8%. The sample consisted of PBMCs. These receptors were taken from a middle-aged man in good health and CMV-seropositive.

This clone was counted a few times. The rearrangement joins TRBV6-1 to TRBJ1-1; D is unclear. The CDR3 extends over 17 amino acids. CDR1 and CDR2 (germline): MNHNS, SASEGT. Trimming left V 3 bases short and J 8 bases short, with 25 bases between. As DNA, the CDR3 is TGTGCCAGCAGTGATATTTTTGGGTCCCGAGGCGGAATGGAAGCTTTCTTT. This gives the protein CASSDIFGSRGGMEAFF.

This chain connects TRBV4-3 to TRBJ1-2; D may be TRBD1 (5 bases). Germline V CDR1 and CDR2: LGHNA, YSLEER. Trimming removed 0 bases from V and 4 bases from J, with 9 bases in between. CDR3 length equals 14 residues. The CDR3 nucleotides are TGCGCCAGCAGCCAAGAGGAGGGGATCTATGGCTACACCTTC. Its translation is CASSQEEGIYGYTF.

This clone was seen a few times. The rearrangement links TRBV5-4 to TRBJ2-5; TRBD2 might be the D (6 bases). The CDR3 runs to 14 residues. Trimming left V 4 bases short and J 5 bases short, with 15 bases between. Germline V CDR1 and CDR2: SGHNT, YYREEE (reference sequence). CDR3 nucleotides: TGTGCCAGCAGCCCTGGGGGGTGGCTTGAGACCCAGTACTTC. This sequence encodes CASSPGGWLETQYF.

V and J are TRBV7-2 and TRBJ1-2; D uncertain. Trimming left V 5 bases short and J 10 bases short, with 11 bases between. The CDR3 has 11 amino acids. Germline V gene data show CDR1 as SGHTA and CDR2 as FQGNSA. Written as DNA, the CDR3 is TGTGCCAGCAGCCCCCAATCCCCCTACACCTTC. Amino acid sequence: CASSPQSPYTF.

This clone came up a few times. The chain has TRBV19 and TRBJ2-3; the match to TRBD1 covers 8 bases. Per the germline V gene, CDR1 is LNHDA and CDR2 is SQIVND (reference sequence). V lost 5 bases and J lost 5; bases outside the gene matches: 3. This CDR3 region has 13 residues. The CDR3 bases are TGTGCCAGTAGTCGGACAGGGTTAGATACGCAGTATTTT. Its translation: CASSRTGLDTQYF.

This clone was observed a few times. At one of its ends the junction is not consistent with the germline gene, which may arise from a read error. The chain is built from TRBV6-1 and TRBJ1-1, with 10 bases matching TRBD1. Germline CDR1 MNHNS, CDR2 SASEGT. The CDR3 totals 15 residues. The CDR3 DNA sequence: TGTGCCAGCAGTGTCGACAGGGGGCTGAAGACTGAAGCTTTCTTT. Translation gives CASSVDRGLKTEAFF.

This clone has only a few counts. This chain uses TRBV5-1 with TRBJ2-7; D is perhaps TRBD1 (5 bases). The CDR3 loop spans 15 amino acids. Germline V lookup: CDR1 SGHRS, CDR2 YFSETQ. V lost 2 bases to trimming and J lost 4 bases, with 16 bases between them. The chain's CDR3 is CASSFLGQSGYEQYF. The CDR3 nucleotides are TGCGCCAGCAGCTTTTTGGGGCAGTCCGGGTACGAGCAGTACTTC.

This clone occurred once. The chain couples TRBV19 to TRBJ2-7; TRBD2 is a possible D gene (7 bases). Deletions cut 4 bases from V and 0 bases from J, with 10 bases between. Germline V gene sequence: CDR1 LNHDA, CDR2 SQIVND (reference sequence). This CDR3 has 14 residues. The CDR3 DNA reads TGTGCCAGTAGTAGGGGAGGGGGCTCCTACGAGCAGTACTTC. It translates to CASSRGGGSYEQYF.

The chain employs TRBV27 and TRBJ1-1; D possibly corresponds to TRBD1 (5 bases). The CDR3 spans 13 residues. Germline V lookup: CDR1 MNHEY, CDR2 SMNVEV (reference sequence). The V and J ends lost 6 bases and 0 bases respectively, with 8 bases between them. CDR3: CASRTDMNTEAFF. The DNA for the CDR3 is TGTGCCAGCAGGACAGATATGAACACTGAAGCTTTCTTT.

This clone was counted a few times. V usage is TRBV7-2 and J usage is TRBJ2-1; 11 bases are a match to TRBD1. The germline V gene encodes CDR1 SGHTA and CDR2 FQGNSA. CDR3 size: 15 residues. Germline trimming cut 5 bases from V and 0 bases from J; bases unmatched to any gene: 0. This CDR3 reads CASSGQGASYNEQFF. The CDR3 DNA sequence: TGTGCCAGCAGCGGACAGGGGGCCTCCTACAATGAGCAGTTCTTC.

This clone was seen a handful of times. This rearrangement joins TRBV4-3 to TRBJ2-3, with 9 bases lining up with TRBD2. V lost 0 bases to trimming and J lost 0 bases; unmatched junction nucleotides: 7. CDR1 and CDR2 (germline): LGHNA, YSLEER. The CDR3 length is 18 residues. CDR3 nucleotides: TGCGCCAGCAGCCAAGATATCGGCGGGGGGGTGAGCACAGATACGCAGTATTTT. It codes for CASSQDIGGGVSTDTQYF.

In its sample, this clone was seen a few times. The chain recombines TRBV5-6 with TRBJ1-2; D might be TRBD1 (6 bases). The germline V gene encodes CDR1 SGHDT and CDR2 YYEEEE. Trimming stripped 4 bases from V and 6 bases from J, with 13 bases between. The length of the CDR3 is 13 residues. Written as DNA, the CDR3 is TGTGCCAGCAGCGCAAGTCCAGGGGATGGCTACACCTTC. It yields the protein CASSASPGDGYTF.

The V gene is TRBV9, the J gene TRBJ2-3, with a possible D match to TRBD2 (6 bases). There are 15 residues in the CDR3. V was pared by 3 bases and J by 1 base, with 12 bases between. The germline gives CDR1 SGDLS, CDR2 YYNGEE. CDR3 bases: TGTGCCAGCAGCGCTCCGGGACTTGGCACAGATACGCAGTATTTT. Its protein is CASSAPGLGTDTQYF.

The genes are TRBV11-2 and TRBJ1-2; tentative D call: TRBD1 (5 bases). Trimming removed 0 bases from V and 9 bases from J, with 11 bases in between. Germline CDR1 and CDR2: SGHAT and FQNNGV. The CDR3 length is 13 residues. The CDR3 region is CASSLDLGGRYTF. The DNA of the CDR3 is TGTGCCAGCAGCTTAGATCTGGGGGGTCGCTACACCTTC.

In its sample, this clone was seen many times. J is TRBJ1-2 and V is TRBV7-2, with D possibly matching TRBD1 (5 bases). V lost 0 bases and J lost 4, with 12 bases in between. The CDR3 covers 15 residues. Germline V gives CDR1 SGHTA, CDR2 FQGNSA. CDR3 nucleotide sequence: TGTGCCAGCAGCTTAGCGCGGCGACAGACCTATGGCTACACCTTC. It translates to CASSLARRQTYGYTF.

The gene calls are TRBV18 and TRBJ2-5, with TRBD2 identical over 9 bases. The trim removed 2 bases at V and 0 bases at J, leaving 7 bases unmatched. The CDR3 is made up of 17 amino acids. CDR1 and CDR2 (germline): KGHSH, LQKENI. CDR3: CASSPKKAGGYQETQYF. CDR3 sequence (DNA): TGTGCCAGCTCACCAAAAAAAGCGGGGGGCTACCAAGAGACCCAGTACTTC.

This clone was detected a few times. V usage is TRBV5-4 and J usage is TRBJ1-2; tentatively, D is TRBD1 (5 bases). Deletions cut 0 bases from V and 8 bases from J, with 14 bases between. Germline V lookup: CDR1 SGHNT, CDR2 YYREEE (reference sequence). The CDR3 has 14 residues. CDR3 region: CASSLVGGSWGYTF. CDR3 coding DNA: TGTGCCAGCAGCTTGGTGGGGGGGTCTTGGGGCTACACCTTC.

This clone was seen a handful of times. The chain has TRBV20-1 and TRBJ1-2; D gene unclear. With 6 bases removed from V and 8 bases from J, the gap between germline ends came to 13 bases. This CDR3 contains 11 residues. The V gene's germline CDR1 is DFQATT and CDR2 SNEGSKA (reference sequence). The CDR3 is CSADGEEGYTF. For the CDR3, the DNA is TGCAGTGCCGATGGGGAGGAGGGCTACACCTTC.

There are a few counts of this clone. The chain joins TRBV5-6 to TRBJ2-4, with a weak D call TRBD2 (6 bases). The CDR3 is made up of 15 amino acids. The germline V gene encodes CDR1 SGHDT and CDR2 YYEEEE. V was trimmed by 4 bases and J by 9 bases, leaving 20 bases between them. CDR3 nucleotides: TGTGCCAGCAGCGCTCGATTACTCCGGAGGGGCATTCAGTACTTC. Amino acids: CASSARLLRRGIQYF.

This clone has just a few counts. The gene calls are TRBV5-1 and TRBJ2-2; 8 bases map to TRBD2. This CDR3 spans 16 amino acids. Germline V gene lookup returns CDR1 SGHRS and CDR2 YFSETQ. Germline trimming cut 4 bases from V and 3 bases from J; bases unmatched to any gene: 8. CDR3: CASSPISGVDTGELFF. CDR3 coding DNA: TGCGCCAGCAGCCCGATTAGCGGGGTCGACACCGGGGAGCTGTTTTTT.

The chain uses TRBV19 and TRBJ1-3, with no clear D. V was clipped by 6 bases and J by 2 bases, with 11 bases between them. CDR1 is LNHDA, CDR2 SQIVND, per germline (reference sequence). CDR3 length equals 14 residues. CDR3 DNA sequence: TGTGCCAGTAGGCGCCCGCTTGCTGGAAACACCATATATTTT. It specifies CASRRPLAGNTIYF.

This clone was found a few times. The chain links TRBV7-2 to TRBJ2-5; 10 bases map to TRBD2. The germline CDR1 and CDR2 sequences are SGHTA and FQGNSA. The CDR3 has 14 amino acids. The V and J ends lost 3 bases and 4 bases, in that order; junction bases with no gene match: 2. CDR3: CASSFLAGGETQYF. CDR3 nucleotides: TGTGCCAGCAGCTTCTTAGCGGGGGGAGAGACCCAGTACTTC.

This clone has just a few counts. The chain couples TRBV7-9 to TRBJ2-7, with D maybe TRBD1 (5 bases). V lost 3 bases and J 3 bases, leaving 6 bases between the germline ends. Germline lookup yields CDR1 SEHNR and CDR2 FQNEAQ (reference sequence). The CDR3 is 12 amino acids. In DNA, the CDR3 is TGTGCCAGCAGCTTGGACAACTACGAGCAGTACTTC. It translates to CASSLDNYEQYF.

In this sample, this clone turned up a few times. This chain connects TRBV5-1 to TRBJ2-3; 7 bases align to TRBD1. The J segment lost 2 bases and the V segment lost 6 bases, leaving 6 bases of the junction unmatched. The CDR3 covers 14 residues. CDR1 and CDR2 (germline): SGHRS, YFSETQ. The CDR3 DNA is TGCGCCAGCAAGTCGGGACAGCTCACAGATACGCAGTATTTT. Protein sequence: CASKSGQLTDTQYF.

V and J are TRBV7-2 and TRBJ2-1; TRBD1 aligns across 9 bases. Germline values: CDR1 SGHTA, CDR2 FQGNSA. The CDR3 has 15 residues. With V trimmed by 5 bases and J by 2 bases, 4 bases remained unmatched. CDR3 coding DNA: TGTGCCAGCAGCCCGGGACAGGGCCCCTACAATGAGCAGTTCTTC. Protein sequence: CASSPGQGPYNEQFF.

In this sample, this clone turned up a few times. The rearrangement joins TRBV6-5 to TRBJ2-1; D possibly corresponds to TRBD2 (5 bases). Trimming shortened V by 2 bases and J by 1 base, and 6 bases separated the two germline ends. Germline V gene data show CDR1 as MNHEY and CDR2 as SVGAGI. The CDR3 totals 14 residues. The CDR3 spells CASSYIASYNEQFF. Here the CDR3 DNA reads TGTGCCAGCAGTTACATAGCGTCCTACAATGAGCAGTTCTTC.

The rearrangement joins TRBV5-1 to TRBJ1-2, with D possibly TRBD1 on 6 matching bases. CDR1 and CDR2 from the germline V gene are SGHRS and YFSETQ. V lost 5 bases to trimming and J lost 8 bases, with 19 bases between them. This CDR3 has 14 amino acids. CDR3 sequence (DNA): TGCGCCAGCAGTCTTGGGGACACAACAGGCGGCTACACCTTC. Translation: CASSLGDTTGGYTF.

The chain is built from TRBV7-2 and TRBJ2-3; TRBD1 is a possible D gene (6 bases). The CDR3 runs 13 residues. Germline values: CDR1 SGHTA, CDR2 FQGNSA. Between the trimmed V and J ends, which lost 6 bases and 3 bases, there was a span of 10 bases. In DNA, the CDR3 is TGTGCCAGCAGAACAGGGATTACAGATACGCAGTATTTT. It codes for CASRTGITDTQYF.

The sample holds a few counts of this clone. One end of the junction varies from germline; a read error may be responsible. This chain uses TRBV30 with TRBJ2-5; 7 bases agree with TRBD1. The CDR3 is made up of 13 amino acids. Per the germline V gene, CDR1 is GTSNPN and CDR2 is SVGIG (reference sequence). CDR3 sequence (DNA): TGTGCCTGGAGTGTACGGGACAGCGAGACCCAGCACTTC. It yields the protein CAWSVRDSETQHF.

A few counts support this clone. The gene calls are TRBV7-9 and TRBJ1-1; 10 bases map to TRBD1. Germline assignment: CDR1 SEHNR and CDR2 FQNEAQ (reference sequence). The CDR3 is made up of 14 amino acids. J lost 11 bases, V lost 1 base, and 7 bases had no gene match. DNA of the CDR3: TGTGCCAGCAGCTTAGGGGACAGGGGTATGAGGGCTTTCTTT. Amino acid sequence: CASSLGDRGMRAFF.

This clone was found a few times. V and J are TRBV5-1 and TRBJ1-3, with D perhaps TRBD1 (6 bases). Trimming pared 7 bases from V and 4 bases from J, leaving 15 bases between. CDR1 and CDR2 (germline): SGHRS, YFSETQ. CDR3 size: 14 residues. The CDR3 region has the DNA TGCGCCAGCGGCAGGGGTCAATCGGGAAACACCATATATTTT. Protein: CASGRGQSGNTIYF.

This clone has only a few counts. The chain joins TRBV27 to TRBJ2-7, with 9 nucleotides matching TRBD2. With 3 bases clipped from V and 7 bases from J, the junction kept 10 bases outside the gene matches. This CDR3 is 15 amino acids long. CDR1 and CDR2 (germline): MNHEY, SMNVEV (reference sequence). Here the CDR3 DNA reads TGTGCCAGCAGTTTTAGCGGGGGCTCCCCTAGGGAGCAGTACGTC. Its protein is CASSFSGGSPREQYV.